This T cell receptor (beta chain) was identified during a study of T cell responses to AZD1222 COVID-19 vaccine. Study-wide results and limits: Donor demographics were predominantly white British with a female majority; clonal diversity may be underestimated. When two AZD1222 doses had been given, Spike-specific TCR breadth and depth rose.

Data came from immunoSEQ multiplex PCR; TCRdb stores just in-frame clones and leaves some out. Of 150,000 or so clones in the sample, approximately 92% were seen once. V lost 3 bases, J lost 3 bases, and 13 bases lay in between. Germline V CDR1 and CDR2: SGHDN, FVKESK. The CDR3 contains 15 residues. To note about this clone: The antigen is undetermined.

The receptor was derived from an adult in good health. Sample: peripheral blood, taken on day 0 of AZD1222 vaccination. The rearrangement uses TRBV14 and TRBJ2-3, with D possibly TRBD1 on 6 matching bases. The CDR3: CASSQLDRLTDTQYF. CDR3 sequence (DNA): TGTGCCAGCAGCCAGCTGGACAGACTTACAGATACGCAGTATTTT. The full variable domain, with the rest looked up from reference TRBV14 and TRBJ2-3, is EAGVTQFPSHSVIEKGQTVTLRCDPISGHDNLYWYRRVMGKEIKFLLHFVKESKQDESGMPNNRFLAERTGGTYSTLKVQPAELEDSGVYFCASSQLDRLTDTQYFGPGTRLTVL.